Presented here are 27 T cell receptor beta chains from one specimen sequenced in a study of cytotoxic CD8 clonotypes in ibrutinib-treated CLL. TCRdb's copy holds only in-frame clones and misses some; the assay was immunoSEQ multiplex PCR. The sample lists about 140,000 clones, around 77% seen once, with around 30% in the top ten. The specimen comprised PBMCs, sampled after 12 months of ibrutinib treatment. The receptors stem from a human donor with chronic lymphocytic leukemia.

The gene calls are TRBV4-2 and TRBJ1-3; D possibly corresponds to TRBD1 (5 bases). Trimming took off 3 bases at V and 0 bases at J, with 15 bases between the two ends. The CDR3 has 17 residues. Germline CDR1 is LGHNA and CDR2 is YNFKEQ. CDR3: CASSQGRVLDSGNTIYF. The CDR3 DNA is TGTGCCAGCAGCCAGGGACGAGTTTTGGACTCTGGAAACACCATATATTTT.

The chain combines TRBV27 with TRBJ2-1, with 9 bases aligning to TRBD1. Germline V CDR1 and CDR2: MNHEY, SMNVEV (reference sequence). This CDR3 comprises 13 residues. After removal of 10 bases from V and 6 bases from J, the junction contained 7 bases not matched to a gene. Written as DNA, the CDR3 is TGTGCCACCCGGGGGACAGGGACCAATGAGCAGTTCTTC. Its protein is CATRGTGTNEQFF.

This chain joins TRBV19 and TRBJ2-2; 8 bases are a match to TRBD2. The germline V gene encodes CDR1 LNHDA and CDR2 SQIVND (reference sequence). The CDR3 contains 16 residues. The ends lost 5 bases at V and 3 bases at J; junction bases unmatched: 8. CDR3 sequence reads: CASSDPGGLYTGELFF. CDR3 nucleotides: TGTGCCAGTAGTGATCCGGGAGGGCTGTACACCGGGGAGCTGTTTTTT.

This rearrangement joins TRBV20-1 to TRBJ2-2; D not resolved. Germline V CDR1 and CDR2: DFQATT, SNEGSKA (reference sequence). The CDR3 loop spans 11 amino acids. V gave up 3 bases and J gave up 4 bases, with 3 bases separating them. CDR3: CSARLTGELFF. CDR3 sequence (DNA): TGCAGTGCTAGGCTCACCGGGGAGCTGTTTTTT.

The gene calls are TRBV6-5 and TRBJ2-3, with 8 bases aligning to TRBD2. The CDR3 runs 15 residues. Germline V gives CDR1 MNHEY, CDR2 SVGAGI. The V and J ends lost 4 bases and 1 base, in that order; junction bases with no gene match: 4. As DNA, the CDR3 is TGTGCCAGCAGTTCCCTAGCGGGTGGCACAGATACGCAGTATTTT. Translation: CASSSLAGGTDTQYF.

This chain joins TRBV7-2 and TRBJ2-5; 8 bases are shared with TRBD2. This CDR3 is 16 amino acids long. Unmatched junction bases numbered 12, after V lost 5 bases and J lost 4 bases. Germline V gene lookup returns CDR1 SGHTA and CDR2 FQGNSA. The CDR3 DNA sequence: TGTGCCAGCAGCGCTAGGGGACCCGGGGGGGGAGAGACCCAGTACTTC. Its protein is CASSARGPGGGETQYF.

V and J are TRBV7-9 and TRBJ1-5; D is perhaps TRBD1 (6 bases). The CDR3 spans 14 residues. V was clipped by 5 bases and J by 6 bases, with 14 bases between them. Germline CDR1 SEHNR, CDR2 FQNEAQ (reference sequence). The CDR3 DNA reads TGTGCCAGCAGCCCTCAGGGGACTCCTCAGCCCCAGCATTTT. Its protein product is CASSPQGTPQPQHF.

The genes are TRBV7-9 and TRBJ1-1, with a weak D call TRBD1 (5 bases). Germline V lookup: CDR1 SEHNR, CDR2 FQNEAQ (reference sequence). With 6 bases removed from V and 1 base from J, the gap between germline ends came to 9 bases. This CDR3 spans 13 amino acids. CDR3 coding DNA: TGTGCCAGCAGGGGAACAGGGAACACTGAAGCTTTCTTT. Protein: CASRGTGNTEAFF.

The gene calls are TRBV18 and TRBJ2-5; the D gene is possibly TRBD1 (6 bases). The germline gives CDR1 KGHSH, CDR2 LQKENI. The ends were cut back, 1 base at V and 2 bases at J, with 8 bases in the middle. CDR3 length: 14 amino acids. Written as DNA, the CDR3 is TGTGCCAGCTCACCACGGACAGCGCAAGAGACCCAGTACTTC. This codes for CASSPRTAQETQYF.

DNA of the CDR3: TGTGCCATCGGGGACTATTACGAGCAGTACTTC. Translation gives CAIGDYYEQYF. The genes are TRBV10-3 and TRBJ2-7; 7 nucleotides match TRBD2. V dropped 8 bases and J dropped 4; count of bases not matched to a gene: 2. CDR3 size: 11 residues. Germline assignment: CDR1 ENHRY and CDR2 SYGVKD.

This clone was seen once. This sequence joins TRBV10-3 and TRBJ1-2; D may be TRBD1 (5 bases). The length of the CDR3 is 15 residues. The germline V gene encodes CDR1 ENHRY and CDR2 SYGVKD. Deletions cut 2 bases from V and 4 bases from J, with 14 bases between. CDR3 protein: CAISERPGTGYGYTF. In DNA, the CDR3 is TGTGCCATCAGTGAGCGGCCCGGGACGGGCTATGGCTACACCTTC.

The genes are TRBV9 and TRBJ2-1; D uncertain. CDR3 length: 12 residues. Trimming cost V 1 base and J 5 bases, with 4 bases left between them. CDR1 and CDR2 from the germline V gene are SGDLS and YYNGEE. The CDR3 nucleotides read TGTGCCAGCAGCGTAAACCACAATGAGCAGTTCTTC. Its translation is CASSVNHNEQFF.

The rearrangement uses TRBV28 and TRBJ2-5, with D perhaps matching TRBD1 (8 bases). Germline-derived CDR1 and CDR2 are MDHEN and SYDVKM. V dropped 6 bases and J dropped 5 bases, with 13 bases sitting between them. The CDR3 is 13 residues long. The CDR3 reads CASSPQGGETQYF. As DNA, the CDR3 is TGTGCCAGCAGCCCACAGGGGGGGGAGACCCAGTACTTC.

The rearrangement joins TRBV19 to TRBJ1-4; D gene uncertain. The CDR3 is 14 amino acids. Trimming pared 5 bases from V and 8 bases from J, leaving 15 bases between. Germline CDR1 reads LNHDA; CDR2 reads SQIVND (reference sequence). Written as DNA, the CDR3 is TGTGCCAGTAGTGTAACCAGCGTCGGGGAAAAACTGTTTTTT. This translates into CASSVTSVGEKLFF.

The CDR3 reads CASSEGLAGPIITDTQYF. The CDR3, as DNA: TGTGCCAGCAGCGAGGGACTAGCGGGACCTATTATCACAGATACGCAGTATTTT. The chain links TRBV11-3 to TRBJ2-3; the match to TRBD2 covers 13 bases. V lost 5 bases to trimming and J lost 2 bases; unmatched junction nucleotides: 10. The CDR3 consists of 18 residues. Looked up from germline, CDR1 is SGHNT and CDR2 is YENEEA. The complete variable domain, with remaining parts taken from reference TRBV11-3 and TRBJ2-3, reads EAGVVQSPRYKIIEKKQPVAFWCNPISGHNTLYWYLQNLGQGPELLIRYENEEAVDDSQLPKDRFSAERLKGVDSTLKIQPAELGDSAVYLCASSEGLAGPIITDTQYFGPGTRLTVL.

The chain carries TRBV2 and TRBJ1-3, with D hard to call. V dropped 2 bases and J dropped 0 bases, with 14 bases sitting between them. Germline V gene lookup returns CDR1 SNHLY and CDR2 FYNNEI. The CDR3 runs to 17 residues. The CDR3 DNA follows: TGTGCCAGCAGTGAACAAGGCCCTGAAATCTCTGGAAACACCATATATTTT. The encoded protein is CASSEQGPEISGNTIYF.

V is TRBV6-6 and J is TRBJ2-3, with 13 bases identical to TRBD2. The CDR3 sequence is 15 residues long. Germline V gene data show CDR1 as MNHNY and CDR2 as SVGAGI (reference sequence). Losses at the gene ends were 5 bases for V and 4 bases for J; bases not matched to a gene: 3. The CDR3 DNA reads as TGTGCCAGCAGTCCGGGACTAGCGGGGTCAGATACGCAGTATTTT. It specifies CASSPGLAGSDTQYF.

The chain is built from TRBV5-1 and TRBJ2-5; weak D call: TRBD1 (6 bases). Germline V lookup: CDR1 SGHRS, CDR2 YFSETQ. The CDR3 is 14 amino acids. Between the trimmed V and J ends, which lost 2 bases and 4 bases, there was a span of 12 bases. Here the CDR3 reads CASSLSGDGETQYF. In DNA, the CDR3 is TGCGCCAGCAGCTTATCAGGGGATGGAGAGACCCAGTACTTC.

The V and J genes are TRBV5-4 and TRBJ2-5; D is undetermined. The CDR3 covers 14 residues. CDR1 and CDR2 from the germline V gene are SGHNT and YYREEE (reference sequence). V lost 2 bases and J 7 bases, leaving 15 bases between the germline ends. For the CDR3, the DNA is TGTGCCAGCAGCTTCTCTGACGGGTGGGGGACCCAGTACTTC. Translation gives CASSFSDGWGTQYF. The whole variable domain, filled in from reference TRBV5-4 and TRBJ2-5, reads ETGVTQSPTHLIKTRGQQVTLRCSSQSGHNTVSWYQQALGQGPQFIFQYYREEENGRGNFPPRFSGLQFPNYSSELNVNALELDDSALYLCASSFSDGWGTQYFGPGTRLLVL.

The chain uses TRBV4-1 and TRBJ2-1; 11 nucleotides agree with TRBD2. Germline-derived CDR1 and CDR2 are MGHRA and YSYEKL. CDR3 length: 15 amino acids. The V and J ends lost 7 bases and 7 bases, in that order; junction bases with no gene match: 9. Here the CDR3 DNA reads TGCGCCAGCAAGTTAGGACTAGCGGGCGGTAATGAGCAGTTCTTC. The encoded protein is CASKLGLAGGNEQFF.

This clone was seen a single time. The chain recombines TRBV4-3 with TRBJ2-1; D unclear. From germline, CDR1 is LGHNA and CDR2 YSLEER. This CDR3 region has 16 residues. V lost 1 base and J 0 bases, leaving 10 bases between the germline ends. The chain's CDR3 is CASSQGVRSSYNEQFF. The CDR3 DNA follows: TGCGCCAGCAGCCAAGGGGTGCGAAGCTCCTACAATGAGCAGTTCTTC.

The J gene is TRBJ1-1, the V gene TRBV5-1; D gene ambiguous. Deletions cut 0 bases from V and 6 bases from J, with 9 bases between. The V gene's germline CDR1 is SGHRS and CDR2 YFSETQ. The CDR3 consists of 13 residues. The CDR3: CASSLGVVPEAFF. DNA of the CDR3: TGCGCCAGCAGCTTGGGAGTGGTACCTGAAGCTTTCTTT.

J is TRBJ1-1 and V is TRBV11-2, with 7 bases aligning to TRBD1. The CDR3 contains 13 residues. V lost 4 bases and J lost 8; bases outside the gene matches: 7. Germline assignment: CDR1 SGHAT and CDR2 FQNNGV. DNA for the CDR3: TGTGCCAGCAGCTCTGACAGGGATATGGAAGCTTTCTTT. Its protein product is CASSSDRDMEAFF. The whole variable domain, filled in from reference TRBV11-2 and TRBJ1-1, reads EAGVAQSPRYKIIEKRQSVAFWCNPISGHATLYWYQQILGQGPKLLIQFQNNGVVDDSQLPKDRFSAERLKGVDSTLKIQPAKLEDSAVYLCASSSDRDMEAFFGQGTRLTVV.

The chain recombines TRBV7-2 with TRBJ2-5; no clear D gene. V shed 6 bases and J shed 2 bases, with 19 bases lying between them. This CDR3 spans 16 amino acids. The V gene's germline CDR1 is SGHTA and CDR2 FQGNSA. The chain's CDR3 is CASRQDLTVRQETQYF. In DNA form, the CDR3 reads TGTGCCAGCAGGCAAGACCTTACAGTGAGACAAGAGACCCAGTACTTC.

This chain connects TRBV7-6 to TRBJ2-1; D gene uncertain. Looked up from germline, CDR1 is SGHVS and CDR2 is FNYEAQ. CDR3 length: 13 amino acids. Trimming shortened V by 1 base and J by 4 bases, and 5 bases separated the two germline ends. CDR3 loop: CASSLGAYNEQFF. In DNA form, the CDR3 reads TGTGCCAGCAGCTTAGGGGCGTACAATGAGCAGTTCTTC. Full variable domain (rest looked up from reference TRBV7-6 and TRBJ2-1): GAGVSQSPRYKVTKRGQDVALRCDPISGHVSLYWYRQALGQGPEFLTYFNYEAQQDKSGLPNDRFSAERPEGSISTLTIQRTEQRDSAMYRCASSLGAYNEQFFGPGTRLTVL.

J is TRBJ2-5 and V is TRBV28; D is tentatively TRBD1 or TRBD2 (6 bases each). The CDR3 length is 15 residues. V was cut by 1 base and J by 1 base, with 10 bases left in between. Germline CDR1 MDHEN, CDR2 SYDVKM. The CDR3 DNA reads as TGTGCCAGCAGTTTATCGGGGGCAGGCCAAGAGACCCAGTACTTC. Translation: CASSLSGAGQETQYF.

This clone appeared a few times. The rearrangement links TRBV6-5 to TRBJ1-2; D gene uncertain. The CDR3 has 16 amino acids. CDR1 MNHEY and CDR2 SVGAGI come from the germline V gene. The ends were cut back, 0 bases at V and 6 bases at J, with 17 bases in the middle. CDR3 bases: TGTGCCAGCAGTTACTCATTTTTGAAGGCAGCGGATGGCTACACCTTC. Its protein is CASSYSFLKAADGYTF.